One T cell receptor beta chain is described in this entry. Antigen unknown. The sample comes from a study of T cell responses to AZD1222 COVID-19 vaccine. General study points: Among those given AZD1222, only six were seropositive at baseline. Among vaccine-associated CD4 TCRs, coverage spanned spike, with dominance at 160-218 and 743-854.

Germline V gene lookup returns CDR1 MDHEN and CDR2 SYDVKM. The CDR3 spans 15 residues. V was clipped by 6 bases and J by 6 bases, with 18 bases between them. The data were produced by immunoSEQ multiplex PCR, yet TCRdb's version contains in-frame clones alone and is incomplete. Of 250,000 to 300,000 clones listed, almost 95% were seen once; the top ten hold roughly 0.5%. The rearrangement joins TRBV28 to TRBJ1-5; weak D call: TRBD1 (5 bases). The specimen was peripheral blood, collected 28 days after the second AZD1222 dose. This TCR came from an adult who received the AZD1222 COVID-19 vaccine. The CDR3 here is CASSPNQGMVQPQHF. In DNA, the CDR3 is TGTGCCAGCAGCCCAAATCAGGGAATGGTTCAGCCCCAGCATTTT.